In its sample, the clone carrying this TCR beta chain was seen many times. This record belongs to a study of Graves' ophthalmopathy and Graves' hyperthyroidism. The overall study: Peripheral blood was collected at initial diagnosis, before any treatment.

Donors with ophthalmopathy: moderate-to-severe activity, CAS ≥3, NOSPECS ≥4, duration under 3 months. Lactation, pregnancy, uncontrolled infections and other autoimmune diseases were all grounds for excluding patients. Germline assignment: CDR1 DFQATT and CDR2 SNEGSKA (reference sequence). The CDR3 runs 14 residues. V lost 3 bases, J lost 1 base, and 5 bases stayed unmatched. Amplifying from RNA transcripts, the study obtained TCR beta CDR3 regions. HTBI primers were employed in first-round RT-PCR, then a second-round multiplex PCR followed. TCRdb re-called the multiplex PCR reads through MiXCR, storing one row per CDR3 protein. This sample has about half a million distinct CDR3 sequences, with 13% to 15% found just once.

The V call is TRBV20-1, the J call TRBJ1-1; 7 bases fit TRBD1. The specimen sequenced was blood. The origin of this receptor is a woman aged 25 to 39 with Graves' ophthalmopathy. DNA for the CDR3: TGCAGTGCTAGGGAGACAGGGTGGAACACTGAAGCTTTCTTT. Its translation: CSARETGWNTEAFF.